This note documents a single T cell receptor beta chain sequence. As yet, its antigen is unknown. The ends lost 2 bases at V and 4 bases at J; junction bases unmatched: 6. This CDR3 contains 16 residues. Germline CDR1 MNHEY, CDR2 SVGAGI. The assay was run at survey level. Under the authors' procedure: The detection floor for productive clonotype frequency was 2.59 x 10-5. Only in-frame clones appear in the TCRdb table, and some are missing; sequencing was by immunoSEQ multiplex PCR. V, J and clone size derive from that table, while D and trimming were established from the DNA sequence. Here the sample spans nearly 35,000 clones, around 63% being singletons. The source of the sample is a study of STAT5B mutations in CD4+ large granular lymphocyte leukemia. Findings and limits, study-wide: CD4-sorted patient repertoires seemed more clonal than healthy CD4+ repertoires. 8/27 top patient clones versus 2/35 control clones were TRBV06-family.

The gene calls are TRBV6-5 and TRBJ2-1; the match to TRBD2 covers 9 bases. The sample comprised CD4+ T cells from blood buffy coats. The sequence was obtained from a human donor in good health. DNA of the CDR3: TGTGCCAGCAGTTACCGGCGGACTAGCGCTTACAATGAGCAGTTCTTC. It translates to CASSYRRTSAYNEQFF.